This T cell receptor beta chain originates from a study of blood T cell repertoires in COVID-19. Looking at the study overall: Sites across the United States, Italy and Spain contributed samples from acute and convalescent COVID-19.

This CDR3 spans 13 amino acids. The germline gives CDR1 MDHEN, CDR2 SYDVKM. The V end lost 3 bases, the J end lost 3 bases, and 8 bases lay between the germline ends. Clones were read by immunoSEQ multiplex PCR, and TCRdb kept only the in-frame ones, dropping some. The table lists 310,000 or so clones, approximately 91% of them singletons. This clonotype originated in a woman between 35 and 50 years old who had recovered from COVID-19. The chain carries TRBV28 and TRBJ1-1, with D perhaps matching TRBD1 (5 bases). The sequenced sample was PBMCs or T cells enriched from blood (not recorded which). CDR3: CASSLGLHTEAFF. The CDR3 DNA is TGTGCCAGCAGTTTGGGACTGCACACTGAAGCTTTCTTT.